This is a list of T cell receptor beta chains from one sample in a study of shared clonotypes between healthy human individuals. The protocol was immunoSEQ multiplex PCR, while the TCRdb copy is restricted to in-frame clones and leaves out a portion. The table includes more than 450,000 clones, 79% detected once. Sequences were obtained from PBMCs. The receptors stem from a woman aged 40 to 50 in good health. Some clones in this sample may be carry-over from other donors' samples. The CDR3 runs from the conserved cysteine through the conserved F or W. The D gene is left open where the match is weak. Size is stated for part of the rows, as once, few or many counts, or as a class when the clone is expanded.

D	size	V	J	DNA	CDR3
-	-	TRBV10-1	TRBJ2-1	TGCGCCAGCTTTTCTCGGGGTTACAATGAGCAGTTCTTC	CASFSRGYNEQFF
TRBD1	-	TRBV5-1	TRBJ1-5	TGCGCCAGCAGCCTCGGGACAGGGACAACGCAACAGCCCCAGCATTTT	CASSLGTGTTQQPQHF
-	once	TRBV2	TRBJ2-3	TGTGCCAGCAGGCCTAGCGACAGGCCAGATACGCAGTATTTT	CASRPSDRPDTQYF
TRBD2	-	TRBV14	TRBJ2-5	TGTGCCAGCAGCCCCTACTGGGCGGGAGAACGAGAGACCCAGTACTTC	CASSPYWAGERETQYF
-	-	TRBV7-2	TRBJ2-5	TGTGCCAGCAGCTTAATGGGACGGCAAGAGACCCAGTACTTC	CASSLMGRQETQYF
TRBD1	-	TRBV2	TRBJ2-7	TGTGCCAGCAGTGGGGGACAGGGGGCGGTAGGCGAGCAGTACTTC	CASSGGQGAVGEQYF
-	-	TRBV7-6	TRBJ2-7	TGTGCCAGCAGCTTAGGTATCACAGAAAACTACGAGCAGTACTTC	CASSLGITENYEQYF
-	-	TRBV30	TRBJ1-2	TGTGCCTGGAGTGTACTTGGATATGGCTACACCTTC	CAWSVLGYGYTF
TRBD1	once	TRBV6-6	TRBJ1-6	TGTGCCAGCAGCCTCGCGGGACAGGGCAATTCACCCCTCCACTTT	CASSLAGQGNSPLHF
-	-	TRBV28	TRBJ1-5	TGTGCCAGCAGTCCGCCGCGGGGGGGCCCGGGTCAGCCCCAGCATTTT	CASSPPRGGPGQPQHF
-	-	TRBV21-1	TRBJ2-5	TGTGCCAGCAGCAAACCAGGCGGGTCTGAGACCCAGTACTTC	CASSKPGGSETQYF
-	-	TRBV25-1	TRBJ1-2	TGTGCCAGCAGTGAATATTCTGGCTACACCTTC	CASSEYSGYTF
-	once	TRBV25-1	TRBJ1-6	TGTGCCAGCAGTGACAGTAGCTCCTATAATTCACCCCTCCACTTT	CASSDSSSYNSPLHF
-	-	TRBV5-4	TRBJ2-7	TGTGCCAGCAGCGTCTGGGACCGGGACTACGAGCAGTACTTC	CASSVWDRDYEQYF
-	-	TRBV7-3	TRBJ1-2	TGTGCCAGCACCCCGCGCCAGGACGATGGCTACACCTTC	CASTPRQDDGYTF
-	-	TRBV7-2	TRBJ1-3	TGTGCCAGCAGCTCAAGACAGAACTCTGGAAACACCATATATTTT	CASSSRQNSGNTIYF
-	-	TRBV9	TRBJ2-1	TGTGCCAGCAGCGTAGCTTTCGAACGGAGTGGCTCCTACAATGAGCAGTTCTTC	CASSVAFERSGSYNEQFF
-	-	TRBV19	TRBJ2-1	TGTGCCAGTAGTATGGGGCGGGGCTCCTACAATGAGCAGTTCTTC	CASSMGRGSYNEQFF
-	-	TRBV30	TRBJ2-7	TGTACCTGGAGTGTTGGTCCGACATCCTACGAGCAGTACTTC	CTWSVGPTSYEQYF
-	-	TRBV5-1	TRBJ2-2	TGCGCCAGCAGCTTGGTTCCTAACACCGGGGAGCTGTTTTTT	CASSLVPNTGELFF
TRBD2	once	TRBV4-2	TRBJ2-3	TGTGCCAGCAGCCAAGACAGACTAGCGGGAGATGTAGATACGCAGTATTTT	CASSQDRLAGDVDTQYF
TRBD1	once	TRBV7-8	TRBJ2-3	TGTGCCAGCAGCTTAGTGCGGGACAGGAGCACAGATACGCAGTATTTT	CASSLVRDRSTDTQYF
-	-	TRBV23-1	TRBJ2-2	TGCGCCAGCAGTCAATCGCGCCGGGAGCTTTACACCGGGGAGCTGTTTTTT	CASSQSRRELYTGELFF
TRBD1	-	TRBV28	TRBJ2-6	TGTGCCAGCACTATCCGGACAGGGGTCTCTGGGGCCAACGTCCTGACTTTC	CASTIRTGVSGANVLTF
TRBD2	-	TRBV2	TRBJ2-3	TGTGCCAGCAGTGCCGGACTAGCGGGAGGCACAGATACGCAGTATTTT	CASSAGLAGGTDTQYF
TRBD1	few	TRBV28	TRBJ1-2	TGTGCCAGCAGTTCAGGGACCGGGACAGCTCCCTATGGCTACACCTTC	CASSSGTGTAPYGYTF
-	-	TRBV6-1	TRBJ2-2	TGTGCCAGCAGTGAAGGTCGCGGCGGCAACACCGGGGAGCTGTTTTTT	CASSEGRGGNTGELFF
TRBD2	-	TRBV7-9	TRBJ2-7	TGTGCCAGCAGCTTAACGGGGGGCGAGCAGTACTTC	CASSLTGGEQYF
-	-	TRBV5-6	TRBJ2-3	TGTGCCAGCAGCCGGATGGGTGGTTCGGATGGCGATACGCAGTATTTT	CASSRMGGSDGDTQYF
-	-	TRBV28	TRBJ2-7	TGTGCCAGCAGTTTTGGCGCTCGGATGGGGGAGCAGTACTTC	CASSFGARMGEQYF
TRBD2	-	TRBV6-1	TRBJ2-2	TGTGCCAGCAGTGCAAGCGGGAGCCACACCGGGGAGCTGTTTTTT	CASSASGSHTGELFF
TRBD2	-	TRBV4-2	TRBJ2-7	TGTGCCAGCAGCCAAGGGGCGGGAGACTACGAGCAGTACTTC	CASSQGAGDYEQYF
TRBD1	-	TRBV5-1	TRBJ2-3	TGCGCCAGCAGCTTGGGACCAGGGGGTAGCACAGATACGCAGTATTTT	CASSLGPGGSTDTQYF
TRBD2	-	TRBV9	TRBJ2-3	TGTGCCAGCAGCCCGGGACTAGCGGTGCAGTATTTT	CASSPGLAVQYF
-	-	TRBV4-2	TRBJ2-7	TGTGCCAGCAGCCTAGGCGACCGGTCCTACGAGCAGTACTTC	CASSLGDRSYEQYF
TRBD1	-	TRBV9	TRBJ1-3	TGTGCCAGCAGCCCCGGGACAGGGGGAAACACCATATATTTT	CASSPGTGGNTIYF
TRBD2	-	TRBV7-2	TRBJ2-5	TGTGCCAGCAGCTTAGGATTACTAGCGGGGGTTTCGGAGACCCAGTACTTC	CASSLGLLAGVSETQYF
-	once	TRBV9	TRBJ2-2	TGTGCCAGCAGCCCGCCTCCCTCAAACACCGGGGAGCTGTTTTTT	CASSPPPSNTGELFF
TRBD2	-	TRBV19	TRBJ2-1	TGTGCCAGTAGTCCGCTAGCGGACAATGAGCAGTTCTTC	CASSPLADNEQFF
-	-	TRBV5-5	TRBJ1-6	TGTGCCAGCAGCGCTTGGACGGGTGGGTCACCCCTCCACTTT	CASSAWTGGSPLHF
TRBD2	-	TRBV28	TRBJ2-7	TGTGCCAGCAGTTCCCCCGGACTAGACGAGCAGTACTTC	CASSSPGLDEQYF
-	many	TRBV13	TRBJ2-1	TGTGCCAGCAGCTGGGACGCAGGTAGCTCCTACAATGAGCAGTTCTTC	CASSWDAGSSYNEQFF
-	many	TRBV7-9	TRBJ1-2	TGTGCCAGCAGCTTCATTGCAGGGCTGGTCTATGGCTACACCTTC	CASSFIAGLVYGYTF
-	-	TRBV5-1	TRBJ2-1	TGCGCCAGCAGCACCCGACAGGCCGACAATGAGCAGTTCTTC	CASSTRQADNEQFF
-	-	TRBV18	TRBJ2-7	TGTGCCAGCTCACCTTTCGGGACCTACGAGCAGTACTTC	CASSPFGTYEQYF
TRBD1	-	TRBV7-8	TRBJ1-2	TGTGCCAGCAGCCCCGGGACAGGTCTTAACTATGGCTACACCTTC	CASSPGTGLNYGYTF
-	-	TRBV27	TRBJ2-1	TGTGCCAGCAGTCCGCAGGGTAGCTCCTACAATGAGCAGTTCTTC	CASSPQGSSYNEQFF
-	-	TRBV7-7	TRBJ2-5	TGTGCCAGCAGCCCCTCCGCCGGGGGCGAAGAGACCCAGTACTTC	CASSPSAGGEETQYF
-	-	TRBV4-3	TRBJ1-2	TGCGCCAGCAGCCAAGGTTCGCAGGCCGAAAACTATGGCTACACCTTC	CASSQGSQAENYGYTF
-	-	TRBV5-1	TRBJ2-7	TGCGCCAGCAGCTTGGATGGGACACACTACGAGCAGTACTTC	CASSLDGTHYEQYF
-	-	TRBV5-4	TRBJ2-7	TGTGCCAGCAGGATATGGACGGAGCGCCGAACCTACGAGCAGTACTTC	CASRIWTERRTYEQYF
-	-	TRBV11-2	TRBJ2-1	TGTGCCAGCAGCGGCGGGCAGATCAATGAGCAGTTCTTC	CASSGGQINEQFF
TRBD1	-	TRBV19	TRBJ1-1	TGTGCCAGTAGTTCCAGTCTGGGACAGGGGGGAGACACTGAAGCTTTCTTT	CASSSSLGQGGDTEAFF
-	-	TRBV4-2	TRBJ2-2	TGTGCCAGCAGCCAAGGGGCGGCAATAAACACCGGGGAGCTGTTTTTT	CASSQGAAINTGELFF
TRBD1	-	TRBV6-1	TRBJ1-1	TGTGCCAGCAGTGTCCACAGGGGTGGCACTGAAGCTTTCTTT	CASSVHRGGTEAFF
TRBD1	-	TRBV7-9	TRBJ2-7	TGTGCCAGCAGCCGTGACAGGGGAATTGACGAGCAGTACTTC	CASSRDRGIDEQYF
TRBD1	few	TRBV7-3	TRBJ1-1	TGTGCCAGCAGCTACCAGGGGGCGGGTGAAGCTTTCTTT	CASSYQGAGEAFF
-	-	TRBV7-2	TRBJ1-1	TGTGCCAGCAGTCTAGGGGGGATGACTGAAGCTTTCTTT	CASSLGGMTEAFF
-	-	TRBV6-6	TRBJ2-5	TGTGCCAGCGCTACCCGACCCCAATTTGAAGAGACCCAGTACTTC	CASATRPQFEETQYF
-	-	TRBV7-9	TRBJ2-7	TGTGCCAGCAGCTCCCCTTTCGTGGAGCGGAGCTCCTACGAGCAGTACTTC	CASSSPFVERSSYEQYF